What follows is one TCR beta chain and its context. No antigen is known for it. It has no much larger one-base neighbor in the sample; base qualities were not kept. The protocol used for the library was 5' RACE. Sequencing relied on an Illumina HiSeq 2000. Template switching introduced a universal primer binding site; the final cDNA contained a unique molecular identifier, enabling accurate counting of TCR cDNA molecules. Specific primers in the conserved constant-segment region were used to synthesize first-strand cDNA for the TCR alpha and beta chains. Each cDNA library was double barcoded, with a SMART-Mk sample barcode plus Illumina barcodes, to control for contamination. Two successive PCR steps introduced TruSeq adapter sequences along with Illumina sample barcodes. TCR alpha and beta cDNA libraries were sequenced on the Illumina HiSeq platform with custom primers. For the original study's pipeline: Raw reads were processed with MiGEC to extract unique molecular identifiers, and MiXCR was used to determine CDR3 positions. For each individual, recombination models were inferred using an EM algorithm with the repgenHMM and IGoR tools. Shared clonotypes were analyzed with the tcR package in R, and sharing was normalized by the product of cloneset sizes. To study raw recombination without the effects of thymic and clonal selection, out-of-frame nonproductive sequences were analyzed. TCRdb reprocessed the public reads (quality trimming at Q25 with fastp, clone calling with MiXCR) and kept in-frame beta chains. Each CDR3 protein gets just one entry, which takes the most common genes and DNA from the rows behind it. These V and J calls are TCRdb output, not the study's own analysis. This sample holds approximately 490,000 distinct CDR3 sequences; 20% to 25% were observed only once. Of the sample, approximately 0.52% falls within the top ten clones.

The source of the sample is a study of identical twins (dated by TCRdb to about 2016). The study in broad terms: To test whether fetal clonotypes persist, this study deep-sequenced TCR alpha and beta repertoires from monozygotic twins, from unrelated adults of various ages, and from cord blood. To rule out contamination, the twin experiments were replicated at different times with different library preparation protocols.

Beyond this particular receptor, the publication reports: Fewer insertions were carried by abundant cord blood beta clonotypes, a similar but weaker trend appeared in young adult naive repertoires, and no such trend appeared in memory repertoires. Invariant T cells such as MAIT and iNKT could partly confound zero-insertion analyses, although diverse VJ usage argued against such confounding for most clonotypes. In monozygotic twins, recombination models systematically underestimated out-of-frame TCR alpha sharing, but the models matched the sharing seen between unrelated individuals. Conclusions relied on cross-sectional statistical analysis, since the same donors could not be followed over many years. Compared with coincidental sharing between unrelated individuals, an excess of low generation-probability sequences was observed among out-of-frame TCR alpha sequences shared between twins. Excess twin sharing in beta out-of-frame sequences was weaker because fewer shared sequences lowered the signal-to-noise ratio.

Taken from cysteine to phenylalanine, the CDR3 has 15 residues. The retained sequence is limited to the CDR3, 45 bases, with the frame set at the first base. Here V drops 3 bases and J drops 4 bases, and the junction holds 4 bases not matched to any gene. All donors were healthy Caucasians. Three pairs of female monozygotic twins, all aged roughly 18 to 29 years, were included in the twin cohort. Positive isolation kits from Invitrogen were used to isolate CD4+ and CD8+ T cell populations. These data were likewise used in another study, on yellow fever vaccine responses in identical twins. According to the second study: The T cell response to vaccination in identical twins was reported by the authors to appear partly convergent and partly personalized. In identical twins, the study followed T cell clones that responded to the vaccine with precision.

Source material: CD4+ T cells sorted from blood. This sequence was found in a woman aged 18 to 35 in good health. The rearranged chain carries TRBV12-3 or TRBV12-4 and TRBJ1-1; the central 11 bases match TRBD1. In nucleotides, the sequence is TGTGCCAGCAGTTTTGGGACAGGGGGGATCACTGAAGCTTTCTTT. Translated, this gives CASSFGTGGITEAFF.